This T cell receptor (beta chain) was obtained from a study of T cell clonality in common variable immunodeficiency. Study-wide results and limits: Fewer deletions and N-nucleotide insertions were reportedly seen in common variable immunodeficiency TCR beta sequences. Compared with controls, CVID subjects had fewer shared TCRbeta clones.

Each donor provided about 5 to 8 ml of heparinized whole blood. This clone was counted many times. Its specificity is unknown. The sequenced fragment ends 3 residues before the CDR3 boundary, so the rest is inferred from the germline J gene. J lost 4 bases, V lost 5 bases, and 4 bases had no gene match. The germline V gene encodes CDR1 SGHVS and CDR2 FQNEAQ. CDR3 length equals 15 residues. Assay: immunoSEQ multiplex PCR; the TCRdb copy retains only in-frame clones and omits some. The sample is made up of about 52,000 clones, none counted only once. This TCR was sampled from a person aged 18 to 70 in good health. The source material was peripheral blood mononuclear cells. The rearrangement uses TRBV7-8 and TRBJ2-6, with 8 bases identical to TRBD1. This CDR3 reads CASSTQGAGANVLTF. The covered CDR3 bases are TGTGCCAGCAGCACCCAGGGGGCCGGGGCCAACGTC. Combining the CDR3 with reference TRBV7-8 and TRBJ2-6 gives the whole variable domain GAGVSQSPRYKVAKRGQDVALRCDPISGHVSLFWYQQALGQGPEFLTYFQNEAQLDKSGLPSDRFFAERPEGSVSTLKIQRTQQEDSAVYLCASSTQGAGANVLTFGAGSRLTVL.